This T cell receptor beta chain came from a study of blood T cell repertoires in COVID-19. Study in general: Researchers got acute and convalescent COVID-19 samples from the United States, Italy and Spain. Nucleic acid was either cDNA or gDNA, and it came from T cells, B-cell-depleted T cells, or PBMCs.

In the authors' workflow: Amplification with reference gene primers provided the estimates of nucleated cell counts. Assay used: immunoSEQ multiplex PCR; TCRdb lists only in-frame clones, some missing. Clone size and the V and J calls come from that table; the DNA yielded D and trimming. The sample has approximately 110,000 clones, more than 70% seen once. Patients of the Seattle cohort, enrolled during active infection, were followed longitudinally. CDR3 length equals 13 residues. With V trimmed by 4 bases and J by 2 bases, 3 bases remained unmatched. The germline V gene has CDR1 GTSNPN and CDR2 SVGIG (reference sequence).

Sequencing was performed on peripheral blood. This receptor was taken from a woman aged 60-70 years with COVID-19, enrolled during active disease. The chain is built from TRBV30 and TRBJ1-2; TRBD1 aligns across 8 bases. CDR3 amino acids: CAWNRDRNYGYTF. As DNA, the CDR3 is TGTGCCTGGAACCGGGACAGGAACTATGGCTACACCTTC.